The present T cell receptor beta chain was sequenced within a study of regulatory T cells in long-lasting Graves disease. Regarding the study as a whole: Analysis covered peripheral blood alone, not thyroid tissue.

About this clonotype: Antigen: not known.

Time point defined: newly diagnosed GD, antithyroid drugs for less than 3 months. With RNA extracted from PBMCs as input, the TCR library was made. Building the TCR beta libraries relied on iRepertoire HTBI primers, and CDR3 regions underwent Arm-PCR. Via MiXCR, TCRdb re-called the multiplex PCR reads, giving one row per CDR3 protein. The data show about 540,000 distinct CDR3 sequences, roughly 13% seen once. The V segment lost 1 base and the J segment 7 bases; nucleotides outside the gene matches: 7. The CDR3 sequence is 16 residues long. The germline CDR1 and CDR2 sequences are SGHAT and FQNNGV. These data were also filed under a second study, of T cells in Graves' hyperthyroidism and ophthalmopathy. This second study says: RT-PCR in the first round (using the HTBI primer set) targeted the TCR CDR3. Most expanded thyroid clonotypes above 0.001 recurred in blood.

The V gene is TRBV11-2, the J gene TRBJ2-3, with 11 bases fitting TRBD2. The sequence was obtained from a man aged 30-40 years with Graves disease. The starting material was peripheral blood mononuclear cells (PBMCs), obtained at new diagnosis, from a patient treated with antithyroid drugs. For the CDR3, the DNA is TGTGCCAGCAGCTTAGTCTTCGGGACTAGCGGAAATACGCAGTATTTT. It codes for CASSLVFGTSGNTQYF. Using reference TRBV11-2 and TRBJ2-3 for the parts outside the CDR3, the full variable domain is EAGVAQSPRYKIIEKRQSVAFWCNPISGHATLYWYQQILGQGPKLLIQFQNNGVVDDSQLPKDRFSAERLKGVDSTLKIQPAKLEDSAVYLCASSLVFGTSGNTQYFGPGTRLTVL.